The 12 T cell receptor beta chains presented below share a single source sample, sequenced in a study of response to subunit inactivated influenza vaccine. TCRdb reprocessed the RT-PCR reads via MiXCR and lists one record per CDR3 protein. The data show under 500,000 distinct CDR3 sequences, approximately 11% seen once. This material consisted of PBMCs from blood, taken 35 to 45 days after vaccination. The receptors come from a man aged 50 to 59 who received an inactivated influenza vaccine.

This clonotype was counted ten times or more. V and J are TRBV28 and TRBJ2-3; D gene uncertain. The V end was cut by 6 bases, the J end by 2 bases, with 6 bases between. Germline CDR1 is MDHEN and CDR2 is SYDVKM. The CDR3 covers 12 residues. The CDR3 bases are TGTGCCAGCAGGGGGTTCACAGATACGCAGTATTTT. It yields the protein CASRGFTDTQYF.

There are many counts of this clonotype. The rearrangement uses TRBV27 and TRBJ2-5; the D gene is possibly TRBD1 (6 bases). Per the germline V gene, CDR1 is MNHEY and CDR2 is SMNVEV (reference sequence). Trimming stripped 4 bases from V and 4 bases from J, with 10 bases between. CDR3 size: 13 residues. CDR3 amino acids: CASSSTGGETQYF. The DNA of the CDR3 is TGTGCCAGCAGTTCGACAGGAGGAGAGACCCAGTACTTC.

Judged by abundance, this clonotype is medium-sized. The chain recombines TRBV29-1 with TRBJ2-1; possible D gene TRBD1, 5 bases. The germline CDR1 and CDR2 sequences are SQVTM and ANQGSEA. The CDR3 has 13 amino acids. Trimming cost V 4 bases and J 6 bases, with 13 bases left between them. CDR3 protein: CSVVRGQPNEQFF. The CDR3 bases are TGCAGCGTTGTAAGGGGTCAGCCCAATGAGCAGTTCTTC.

This clonotype was counted at least ten times. The chain recombines TRBV12-3 or TRBV12-4 with TRBJ2-1, with TRBD2 matching 8 bases. The CDR3 loop spans 14 amino acids. V trimming: 6 bases; J trimming: 8 bases; junction bases outside the gene matches: 9. CDR3 sequence reads: CASRPGLDAHEQFF. CDR3 DNA sequence: TGTGCCAGCAGACCGGGACTAGACGCGCATGAGCAGTTCTTC.

This clonotype was picked up a small number of times. This chain joins TRBV5-1 and TRBJ2-3; perhaps TRBD1 as D (5 bases). The CDR3 runs 16 residues. The V gene lost 1 base and the J gene lost 3 bases, with 15 bases spanning the gap. The germline V gene encodes CDR1 SGHRS and CDR2 YFSETQ. The CDR3 loop is CASSLLAAKGTDTQYF. The CDR3 nucleotides are TGCGCCAGCAGCTTGTTGGCGGCCAAGGGGACAGATACGCAGTATTTT.

The chain is built from TRBV12-3 or TRBV12-4 and TRBJ2-2; 8 bases are shared with TRBD2. The CDR3 has 15 residues. The trim removed 5 bases at V and 2 bases at J, leaving 4 bases unmatched. In nucleotides, the CDR3 is TGTGCCAGCAGTCCACTAGCGGACAACACCGGGGAGCTGTTTTTT. Its protein product is CASSPLADNTGELFF.

This clonotype has only a few counts. The CDR3 loop is CASSLGGHRALEQYF. The CDR3 DNA reads as TGTGCCAGCAGCTTAGGAGGCCACAGGGCCTTGGAGCAGTACTTC. The rearrangement links TRBV7-2 to TRBJ2-7, with a tentative D call TRBD1 (6 bases). CDR3 length: 15 amino acids. The V end was cut by 1 base, the J end by 7 bases, with 17 bases between. Germline V CDR1 and CDR2: SGHTA, FQGNSA.

The V gene is TRBV2, the J gene TRBJ2-5, with unresolved D. Germline V gene data show CDR1 as SNHLY and CDR2 as FYNNEI. The CDR3 runs to 14 residues. V lost 0 bases, J lost 5 bases, and 10 bases lay in between. The CDR3 sequence: CASSEAGRAETQYF. CDR3 DNA: TGTGCCAGCAGTGAAGCTGGTAGGGCCGAGACCCAGTACTTC.

In its sample, this clonotype was seen a few times. This chain connects TRBV20-1 to TRBJ2-5, with TRBD1 as a possible D gene (7 bases). The CDR3 is 13 amino acids. V lost 3 bases to trimming and J lost 5 bases, with 13 bases between them. Looked up from germline, CDR1 is DFQATT and CDR2 is SNEGSKA (reference sequence). CDR3 amino acids: CSASKGAGETQYF. The CDR3 nucleotides are TGCAGTGCTAGTAAGGGGGCGGGGGAGACCCAGTACTTC.

This clonotype was found many times. The chain carries TRBV10-3 and TRBJ2-7; 12 bases agree with TRBD1. Germline CDR1 is ENHRY and CDR2 is SYGVKD. The CDR3 is made up of 16 amino acids. V lost 0 bases and J lost 7; bases outside the gene matches: 7. This chain's CDR3 is CAISESTGQGAREQYF. CDR3 coding DNA: TGTGCCATCAGTGAGTCGACGGGACAGGGGGCTCGGGAGCAGTACTTC.

This clonotype showed up many times. V and J are TRBV4-3 and TRBJ2-2; D may be TRBD2 (6 bases). V was pared by 4 bases and J by 4 bases, with 13 bases between. Germline values: CDR1 LGHNA, CDR2 YSLEER. CDR3 length: 15 amino acids. The CDR3 nucleotides read TGCGCCAGCAGCCCTCGTGGAGGGAGCACCGGGGAGCTGTTTTTT. It yields the protein CASSPRGGSTGELFF.

This clonotype came up many times. The chain links TRBV12-3 or TRBV12-4 to TRBJ2-7; D not certain. V was trimmed by 2 bases and J by 6 bases, leaving 8 bases between them. CDR3 size: 12 residues. The CDR3 region has the DNA TGTGCCAGCAGTTTAACATGGGGCGAGCAGTACTTC. Amino acids: CASSLTWGEQYF.